The 15 T cell receptor beta chains below come from one sample, sequenced in a study of OX40 agonist ivuxolimab in advanced cancers. Some clones are missing from TCRdb's copy, which holds only in-frame ones; the method was immunoSEQ multiplex PCR. The sample has some 52,000 clones; 86% are singletons. The input for sequencing was CD4+ or CD8+ T cells sorted from blood, taken in a trial of the OX40 agonist ivuxolimab. The receptors shown here come from an adult with an advanced solid tumor such as melanoma, head and neck, liver or kidney cancer.

The chain combines TRBV4-2 with TRBJ2-7; D is uncertain. V dropped 1 base and J dropped 6 bases, with 16 bases sitting between them. The CDR3 has 15 amino acids. Per germline, CDR1 LGHNA and CDR2 YNFKEQ. The CDR3 DNA is TGTGCCAGCAGCCAAGGATTCCGGGCAGGCGGCGAGCAGTACTTC. Translated, it gives CASSQGFRAGGEQYF.

J is TRBJ1-1 and V is TRBV7-9, with 7 bases lining up with TRBD1. The CDR3 has 14 amino acids. Per the germline V gene, CDR1 is SEHNR and CDR2 is FQNEAQ (reference sequence). Trimming cost V 3 bases and J 3 bases; bases outside gene matches: 4. The CDR3: CASSLGTDDTEAFF. CDR3 nucleotides: TGTGCCAGCAGCTTGGGGACAGACGACACTGAAGCTTTCTTT. The full variable domain, rest sourced from reference TRBV7-9 and TRBJ1-1, is DTGVSQNPRHKITKRGQNVTFRCDPISEHNRLYWYRQTLGQGPEFLTYFQNEAQLEKSRLLSDRFSAERPKGSFSTLEIQRTEQGDSAMYLCASSLGTDDTEAFFGQGTRLTVV.

The rearrangement links TRBV7-2 to TRBJ1-4, with TRBD1 identical over 7 bases. This CDR3 spans 15 amino acids. Germline loops: CDR1 SGHTA, CDR2 FQGNSA. The ends lost 5 bases at V and 4 bases at J; junction bases unmatched: 7. CDR3 DNA sequence: TGTGCCAGCAGCGAACAGGGGCTTGGTAATGAAAAACTGTTTTTT. Translating it yields CASSEQGLGNEKLFF.

The gene calls are TRBV30 and TRBJ2-7; the D is unclear. CDR3 length: 14 residues. Germline V gene sequence: CDR1 GTSNPN, CDR2 SVGIG (reference sequence). V lost 0 bases, J lost 6 bases, and 15 bases lay in between. CDR3 amino acids: CAWSVRRKVSEQYF. The CDR3 DNA reads TGTGCCTGGAGTGTACGCAGAAAGGTGAGCGAGCAGTACTTC. The full variable domain, with the rest looked up from reference TRBV30 and TRBJ2-7, is SQTIHQWPATLVQPVGSPLSLECTVEGTSNPNLYWYRQAAGRGLQLLFYSVGIGQISSEVPQNLSASRPQDRQFILSSKKLLLSDSGFYLCAWSVRRKVSEQYFGPGTRLTVT.

The rearrangement links TRBV7-6 to TRBJ1-1; 9 nucleotides match TRBD1. Germline trimming cut 3 bases from V and 1 base from J; bases unmatched to any gene: 6. Germline assignment: CDR1 SGHVS and CDR2 FNYEAQ. The CDR3 covers 16 residues. The CDR3 is CASSFEIQGANTEAFF. The CDR3 nucleotides read TGTGCCAGCAGCTTCGAGATACAGGGGGCGAACACTGAAGCTTTCTTT.

The chain couples TRBV18 to TRBJ2-1, with TRBD2 as a possible D gene (6 bases). Between the trimmed V and J ends, which lost 2 bases and 10 bases, there was a span of 18 bases. Germline-derived CDR1 and CDR2 are KGHSH and LQKENI. This CDR3 has 15 amino acids. CDR3 protein: CASSPGSAGLGEQFF. The CDR3 DNA is TGTGCCAGCTCACCAGGCTCCGCGGGACTGGGAGAGCAGTTCTTC.

The chain joins TRBV5-8 to TRBJ1-2; 7 bases line up with TRBD1. The CDR3 is made up of 14 amino acids. Germline values: CDR1 SGHTS, CDR2 YDEGEE. Trimming removed 3 bases from V and 8 bases from J; junction bases left unmatched: 10. CDR3 sequence: CASSWGITGVGYTF. CDR3 sequence (DNA): TGTGCCAGCAGCTGGGGGATAACAGGGGTCGGCTACACCTTC.

The chain combines TRBV7-6 with TRBJ2-7; weak D call: TRBD2 (5 bases). The CDR3 totals 15 residues. Germline V lookup: CDR1 SGHVS, CDR2 FNYEAQ. V shed 0 bases and J shed 0 bases, with 9 bases lying between them. The CDR3 region is CASSLARDSSYEQYF. CDR3 coding DNA: TGTGCCAGCAGCTTAGCGAGGGATAGCTCCTACGAGCAGTACTTC.

This chain connects TRBV5-1 to TRBJ2-7; D is uncertain. Deletions cut 2 bases from V and 0 bases from J, with 24 bases between. CDR1 and CDR2 from the germline V gene are SGHRS and YFSETQ. The CDR3 contains 19 residues. The CDR3 sequence is CASSLSLLSGALSSYEQYF. The CDR3 region has the DNA TGCGCCAGCAGCTTATCTCTTCTGTCGGGTGCCTTGAGCTCCTACGAGCAGTACTTC.

The genes are TRBV6-1 and TRBJ2-2; D unclear. This CDR3 has 13 residues. Germline V lookup: CDR1 MNHNS, CDR2 SASEGT. V lost 6 bases and J 5 bases, leaving 10 bases between the germline ends. CDR3 DNA: TGTGCCAGCAGCCCCCAAAGAACCGGGGAGCTGTTTTTT. This sequence encodes CASSPQRTGELFF.

The V gene is TRBV4-1, the J gene TRBJ2-1; D is possibly TRBD1 or TRBD2 (5 bases each). Germline lookup yields CDR1 MGHRA and CDR2 YSYEKL. V was clipped by 0 bases and J by 1 base, with 16 bases between them. The CDR3 has 18 residues. CDR3 in amino acids: CASSQDRGSAKSYNEQFF. CDR3 DNA sequence: TGCGCCAGCAGCCAAGATCGGGGCAGTGCTAAATCCTACAATGAGCAGTTCTTC.

The chain has TRBV6-5 and TRBJ2-3; D perhaps matches TRBD2 (5 bases). The length of the CDR3 is 16 residues. Trimming removed 0 bases at V and 1 base at J, with 11 bases between. Germline loops: CDR1 MNHEY, CDR2 SVGAGI. This CDR3 reads CASSYSSGGGTDTQYF. Here the CDR3 DNA reads TGTGCCAGCAGTTACTCAAGCGGTGGGGGCACAGATACGCAGTATTTT.

The chain links TRBV5-5 to TRBJ2-5, with D possibly matching TRBD2 (6 bases). This CDR3 region has 14 residues. Trimming cost V 4 bases and J 2 bases, with 12 bases left between them. Germline assignment: CDR1 SGHKS and CDR2 YYEKEE (reference sequence). CDR3: CASSPGSVQETQYF. The CDR3 DNA is TGTGCCAGCAGCCCCGGGAGTGTTCAAGAGACCCAGTACTTC. The entire variable domain, with the rest obtained from reference TRBV5-5 and TRBJ2-5, is as follows: DAGVTQSPTHLIKTRGQQVTLRCSPISGHKSVSWYQQVLGQGPQFIFQYYEKEERGRGNFPDRFSARQFPNYSSELNVNALLLGDSALYLCASSPGSVQETQYFGPGTRLLVL.

J is TRBJ2-3 and V is TRBV5-1; D ambiguous. The CDR3 has 17 amino acids. V lost 2 bases and J 5 bases, leaving 21 bases between the germline ends. CDR1 SGHRS and CDR2 YFSETQ come from the germline V gene. The CDR3, as DNA: TGCGCCAGCAGCTTAGACACAACGTCGTCCCAGAAAGATACGCAGTATTTT. Its translation: CASSLDTTSSQKDTQYF.

The chain is built from TRBV30 and TRBJ1-1; D is unclear. The V gene lost 4 bases and the J gene lost 0 bases, with 12 bases spanning the gap. Germline V gene data show CDR1 as GTSNPN and CDR2 as SVGIG (reference sequence). The CDR3 loop spans 14 amino acids. The CDR3 DNA is TGTGCCTGGACCCTACGAAGGGTGAACACTGAAGCTTTCTTT. Its protein product is CAWTLRRVNTEAFF.